A single sample is the source of the 20 T cell receptor beta chains below, sequenced in a study of metastatic and nonmetastatic thyroid tumors. TCRdb recomputed clones from the PCR reads via MiXCR. The profile shows about 11,000 clones, around 40% of them singletons. Ahead of thyroid surgery, no patient had received treatment of any kind. The sequencing sample was made of tumor tissue. The receptors originated from a female donor with papillary thyroid cancer or a benign thyroid nodule (not recorded which). Some clones in this sample may be carry-over from other donors' samples.

The chain uses TRBV5-1 and TRBJ1-2; weak D call: TRBD1 (6 bases). CDR3 size: 12 residues. CDR1 and CDR2 from the germline V gene are SGHRS and YFSETQ. The V gene lost 2 bases and the J gene lost 8 bases, with 10 bases spanning the gap. The DNA of the CDR3 is TGCGCCAGCAGCTTTTCAGGGGAAGGCTACACCTTC. Residues: CASSFSGEGYTF.

This clone was observed a single time. The J gene is TRBJ1-1, the V gene TRBV13, with D hard to call. This CDR3 contains 15 residues. The germline gives CDR1 PRHDT, CDR2 FYEKMQ (reference sequence). V was clipped by 5 bases and J by 3 bases, with 16 bases between them. Written as DNA, the CDR3 is TGTGCCAGCAGCCCAAGTTACGAAAGGGACACTGAAGCTTTCTTT. Its protein product is CASSPSYERDTEAFF.

The genes are TRBV20-1 and TRBJ2-7; 13 bases are a match to TRBD2. The CDR3 has 14 residues. The junction had 4 bases not matched to a gene; V was cut back by 6 bases and J by 2 bases. Germline V lookup: CDR1 DFQATT, CDR2 SNEGSKA (reference sequence). This chain's CDR3 is CSARLAGGTYEQYF. CDR3 DNA: TGCAGTGCCCGACTAGCGGGGGGAACCTACGAGCAGTACTTC.

This clone is classed as medium-sized. The rearrangement joins TRBV5-6 to TRBJ1-5, with TRBD1 as a possible D gene (6 bases). CDR1 is SGHDT and CDR2 is YYEEEE in the germline V gene. Trimming left V 5 bases short and J 2 bases short, with 26 bases between. CDR3 length: 19 amino acids. CDR3 residues: CASRPRTGFKVPGNQPQHF. CDR3 nucleotides: TGTGCCAGCAGGCCCCGAACAGGGTTCAAAGTACCTGGCAATCAGCCCCAGCATTTT.

The chain joins TRBV20-1 to TRBJ2-1; 7 bases line up with TRBD2. Germline V gene lookup returns CDR1 DFQATT and CDR2 SNEGSKA (reference sequence). The length of the CDR3 is 14 residues. The J segment lost 4 bases and the V segment lost 4 bases, leaving 7 bases of the junction unmatched. CDR3 sequence reads: CSATPAGPYNEQFF. CDR3 bases: TGCAGTGCTACCCCAGCGGGACCTTACAATGAGCAGTTCTTC.

This clone was observed a few times. The J gene is TRBJ1-6, the V gene TRBV6-1, with D maybe TRBD1 (5 bases). Germline V lookup: CDR1 MNHNS, CDR2 SASEGT. Trimming cost V 5 bases and J 9 bases, with 23 bases left between them. The CDR3 totals 17 residues. The CDR3 DNA reads TGTGCCAGCAGTACCTCGGGCCGGGACGGGCGGATTTCACCCCTCCACTTT. This sequence encodes CASSTSGRDGRISPLHF.

By sample fraction, this clone is medium-sized. V gene TRBV27 combines with J gene TRBJ2-5, with D perhaps given as TRBD1 or TRBD2 (5 bases each). This CDR3 comprises 16 residues. Germline CDR1 MNHEY, CDR2 SMNVEV (reference sequence). Trimming removed 4 bases from V and 1 base from J, with 16 bases in between. CDR3 sequence: CASSSLQGALQETQYF. Here the CDR3 DNA reads TGTGCCAGCAGTTCCCTCCAGGGAGCGCTCCAAGAGACCCAGTACTTC.

This chain joins TRBV3-1 and TRBJ1-3; D is ambiguous. The germline V gene encodes CDR1 LGHDT and CDR2 YNNKEL (reference sequence). The length of the CDR3 is 16 residues. The V end was cut by 5 bases, the J end by 0 bases, with 14 bases between. The CDR3 is CASSARAESSGNTIYF. The CDR3 DNA reads TGTGCCAGCAGCGCAAGGGCGGAGAGCTCTGGAAACACCATATATTTT.

CDR3 in DNA: TGCAGTGCTAGTCAGGTCCTCGGGACACTTTACAATGAGCAGTTCTTC. Translated, it gives CSASQVLGTLYNEQFF. The V and J genes are TRBV20-1 and TRBJ2-1, with a tentative D call TRBD1 (6 bases). From germline, CDR1 is DFQATT and CDR2 SNEGSKA (reference sequence). This CDR3 contains 16 residues. Trimming pared 3 bases from V and 4 bases from J, leaving 19 bases between.

The DNA for the CDR3 is TGTGCCAGCAGCCCGGGTTTTCGACAACACACTGAAGCTTTCTTT. Protein sequence: CASSPGFRQHTEAFF. The rearrangement uses TRBV28 and TRBJ1-1; no reliable D call. The CDR3 has 15 residues. Trimming pared 6 bases from V and 3 bases from J, leaving 17 bases between. The germline V gene has CDR1 MDHEN and CDR2 SYDVKM. Full variable domain (remainder filled in from reference TRBV28 and TRBJ1-1): DVKVTQSSRYLVKRTGEKVFLECVQDMDHENMFWYRQDPGLGLRLIYFSYDVKMKEKGDIPEGYSVSREKKERFSLILESASTNQTSMYLCASSPGFRQHTEAFFGQGTRLTVV.

By share, this clone ranks as large. The gene calls are TRBV5-1 and TRBJ1-4; D may be TRBD1 (5 bases). The CDR3 length is 16 residues. The V gene's germline CDR1 is SGHRS and CDR2 YFSETQ. V was clipped by 5 bases and J by 8 bases, with 22 bases between them. The CDR3: CASRLAAGGGQEKLFF. CDR3 bases: TGCGCCAGCAGGTTAGCGGCCGGGGGTGGGCAGGAAAAACTGTTTTTT. Full variable domain (rest looked up from reference TRBV5-1 and TRBJ1-4): KAGVTQTPRYLIKTRGQQVTLSCSPISGHRSVSWYQQTPGQGLQFLFEYFSETQRNKGNFPGRFSGRQFSNSRSEMNVSTLELGDSALYLCASRLAAGGGQEKLFFGSGTQLSVL.

The rearrangement links TRBV7-8 to TRBJ2-7; D may correspond to TRBD1 or TRBD2 (5 bases each). V was clipped by 5 bases and J by 6 bases, with 14 bases between them. The CDR3 is 13 amino acids. Germline values: CDR1 SGHVS, CDR2 FQNEAQ. CDR3 in amino acids: CASSRGSGGEQYF. The CDR3 DNA reads as TGTGCCAGCAGCCGGGGTAGTGGGGGCGAGCAGTACTTC. Variable domain in full (rest from reference TRBV7-8 and TRBJ2-7): GAGVSQSPRYKVAKRGQDVALRCDPISGHVSLFWYQQALGQGPEFLTYFQNEAQLDKSGLPSDRFFAERPEGSVSTLKIQRTQQEDSAVYLCASSRGSGGEQYFGPGTRLTVT.

Only a few counts were recorded for this clone. This chain uses TRBV10-3 with TRBJ1-2; D is possibly TRBD1 (5 bases). Germline CDR1 is ENHRY and CDR2 is SYGVKD. Deletions cut 0 bases from V and 6 bases from J, with 8 bases between. This CDR3 is built from 13 residues. Here the CDR3 DNA reads TGTGCCATCAGTGAGTCGCAGGGCAATGGCTACACCTTC. Its translation is CAISESQGNGYTF.

This chain links TRBV6-1 with TRBJ1-6; 9 bases line up with TRBD1. Germline values: CDR1 MNHNS, CDR2 SASEGT. The CDR3 sequence is 15 residues long. V lost 6 bases to trimming and J lost 8 bases; unmatched junction nucleotides: 8. CDR3 loop: CASRTDRGGYSPLHF. DNA of the CDR3: TGTGCCAGCAGGACGGACAGGGGAGGGTATTCACCCCTCCACTTT.

The genes are TRBV6-2 or TRBV6-3 and TRBJ2-1; 9 bases align to TRBD2. The germline V gene has CDR1 MNHEY and CDR2 SVGEGT. V trimming: 2 bases; J trimming: 9 bases; junction bases outside the gene matches: 5. This CDR3 spans 14 amino acids. As DNA, the CDR3 is TGTGCCAGCAGTTACGCGGGAGGGCCGGGTGAGCAGTTCTTC. The encoded protein is CASSYAGGPGEQFF.

This clone has more than one count but fewer than ten. The chain recombines TRBV6-5 with TRBJ2-6; no firm D call. The CDR3 runs 17 residues. From germline, CDR1 is MNHEY and CDR2 SVGAGI. V lost 5 bases, J lost 0 bases, and 14 bases lay in between. The CDR3 coding sequence is TGTGCCAGCAGTAACGGACCGTCGAGCTCTGGGGCCAACGTCCTGACTTTC. Its translation: CASSNGPSSSGANVLTF.

This clone was counted a few times. The chain combines TRBV6-1 with TRBJ2-3; TRBD1 or TRBD2 may be the D gene (6 bases each). From germline, CDR1 is MNHNS and CDR2 SASEGT. The CDR3 length is 13 residues. Between the trimmed V and J ends, which lost 6 bases and 6 bases, there was a span of 13 bases. In nucleotides, the CDR3 is TGTGCCAGCAGCCGGGGGCCAGGGGATACGCAGTATTTT. Residues: CASSRGPGDTQYF.

This clone was counted only a few times. The gene calls are TRBV19 and TRBJ2-5, with 7 bases matching TRBD1. The trim removed 5 bases at V and 1 base at J, leaving 4 bases unmatched. CDR1 is LNHDA, CDR2 SQIVND, per germline (reference sequence). This CDR3 comprises 14 residues. CDR3 loop: CASSLGTAQETQYF. The DNA of the CDR3 is TGTGCCAGTAGTCTCGGGACAGCCCAAGAGACCCAGTACTTC.

The V and J genes are TRBV6-2 or TRBV6-3 and TRBJ2-7, with D unclear. The CDR3 totals 12 residues. Trimming took 7 bases from V and 5 from J, leaving 12 bases between them. Germline CDR1 and CDR2: MNHEY and SVGEGT. In DNA, the CDR3 is TGTGCCAGCATTTCGCCCCTTGACGAGCAGTACTTC. This gives the protein CASISPLDEQYF.

With regard to this clone: Because the CDR3's place on the DNA is in doubt, the DNA is left out and the CDR3 is given as listed by TCRdb. This sequence joins TRBV28 and TRBJ1-1; the table's TRBD1 call for D was not verified on the DNA. The CDR3 spans 15 amino acids, including both terminal residues. Germline values: CDR1 MDHEN, CDR2 SYDVKM. The CDR3: CASSPGFGAGTEAFF.